This T cell receptor beta chain was observed in a study of shared clonotypes between healthy human individuals. Whole-study results and caveats: Generation probabilities of non-shared clonotypes were lower (relative to those shared by all four donors). Tissue TCR repertoires likely differ from these blood-only repertoires.

Assay: immunoSEQ multiplex PCR; the TCRdb copy retains only in-frame clones and omits some. The sample includes approximately 1.5 million clones, approximately 98.5% of them seen just once. Of note for this clone: What it binds is unknown.

Trimming pared 7 bases from V and 0 bases from J, leaving 7 bases between. This CDR3 is built from 13 residues. CDR1 and CDR2 (germline): SQVTM, ANQGSEA. This clonotype was sampled from a young man in good health. The sample taken for sequencing was naive CD4+ T cells sorted from blood. The subset is: CD45RA+ positively selected. The rearrangement links TRBV29-1 to TRBJ2-6, with D tentatively TRBD1 (5 bases). The CDR3 DNA reads as TGCAGCGCTGACAGCTCTGGGGCCAACGTCCTGACTTTC. Translated: CSADSSGANVLTF.